The table lists the clone carrying this T cell receptor (beta chain) with a few counts. The entry originates in a study of T-cell memory formation after mild COVID-19. TCRdb reprocessed the 5' RACE reads with MiXCR, giving one entry per CDR3 protein. This sample yields 170,000 or so distinct CDR3 sequences, of which 20% to 25% are seen a single time; roughly 23% belongs to the top ten. The CDR3 extends over 13 amino acids. The V gene lost 8 bases and the J gene lost 5 bases, with 15 bases spanning the gap. The V gene's germline CDR1 is SGHVS and CDR2 FNYEAQ. This sequence originates from an adult woman who had mild COVID-19 (a few samples of this study predate the infection). Cell type and time point are not known. The chain uses TRBV7-6 and TRBJ2-5; tentatively, D is TRBD1 (6 bases). The sample comprised PBMCs or a T cell subset sorted from them (not recorded which). This CDR3 is CASVQGPGETQYF. CDR3 sequence (DNA): TGTGCCAGCGTCCAGGGGCCTGGGGAGACCCAGTACTTC.